The 21 T cell receptor beta chains listed next were all sequenced from one sample in a study of blood T cell repertoires in COVID-19. Generated by immunoSEQ multiplex PCR, the TCRdb table keeps only in-frame clones and is missing some. This sample has roughly 200,000 clones; about 77% occur once, and the top ten carry roughly 2.8%. Sequences were obtained from peripheral blood. These receptor sequences come from a woman over 75 with active or convalescent COVID-19.

This chain links TRBV5-1 with TRBJ2-7; a weak D match, TRBD2 (5 bases). Trimming removed 2 bases at V and 0 bases at J, with 21 bases between. The CDR3 loop spans 18 amino acids. Germline CDR1 SGHRS, CDR2 YFSETQ. CDR3 bases: TGCGCCAGCAGCTTAGGAGGACGGTTCGTCCAAAGCTCCTACGAGCAGTACTTC. This codes for CASSLGGRFVQSSYEQYF.

V usage is TRBV5-1 and J usage is TRBJ2-7; maybe TRBD2 (5 bases). The CDR3 contains 14 residues. V lost 1 base and J 5 bases, leaving 13 bases between the germline ends. CDR1 and CDR2 (germline): SGHRS, YFSETQ. The CDR3 loop is CASSLSGYMDEQYF. Here the CDR3 DNA reads TGCGCCAGCAGCTTGTCGGGGTACATGGACGAGCAGTACTTC.

The genes are TRBV5-4 and TRBJ1-1, with 12 bases aligning to TRBD1. Trimming took 3 bases from V and 5 from J; bases not matched to a gene: 5. Germline CDR1 SGHNT, CDR2 YYREEE (reference sequence). The CDR3 is 15 residues long. In DNA form, the CDR3 reads TGTGCCAGCAGCTGGGACAGGGGGCTGGGGACTGAAGCTTTCTTT. It codes for CASSWDRGLGTEAFF. Full variable domain (outside the CDR3, taken from reference TRBV5-4 and TRBJ1-1): ETGVTQSPTHLIKTRGQQVTLRCSSQSGHNTVSWYQQALGQGPQFIFQYYREEENGRGNFPPRFSGLQFPNYSSELNVNALELDDSALYLCASSWDRGLGTEAFFGQGTRLTVV.

In nucleotides, the CDR3 is TGTGCCAGCAGCTTGGTGGGCAGGGATCAAGAATATGGCTACACCTTC. Translation gives CASSLVGRDQEYGYTF. The chain is built from TRBV5-4 and TRBJ1-2; D is possibly TRBD1 (5 bases). The CDR3 has 16 amino acids. V was shortened by 0 bases and J by 5 bases, with 17 bases between the two germline ends. CDR1 is SGHNT, CDR2 YYREEE, per germline (reference sequence).

The chain combines TRBV6-1 with TRBJ2-6; 10 positions agree with TRBD1. J gave up 2 bases and V 2 bases, and 9 bases lay outside the gene matches. The CDR3 is 19 residues long. Germline-derived CDR1 and CDR2 are MNHNS and SASEGT. The CDR3 nucleotides are TGTGCCAGCAGTGAAACCCCGGGACAGGGGAGGGCTGGGGCCAACGTCCTGACTTTC. Amino acid sequence: CASSETPGQGRAGANVLTF.

The chain has TRBV6-5 and TRBJ2-7; D is uncertain. Deletions cut 2 bases from V and 2 bases from J, with 16 bases between. The CDR3 consists of 16 residues. In germline, CDR1 is MNHEY, CDR2 SVGAGI. As DNA, the CDR3 is TGTGCCAGCAGTTACAGCGAGGAACTGCTAACCTACGAGCAGTACTTC. Translated, it gives CASSYSEELLTYEQYF.

The chain employs TRBV2 and TRBJ2-1; 12 nucleotides agree with TRBD2. CDR1 SNHLY and CDR2 FYNNEI come from the germline V gene. The J segment lost 1 base and the V segment lost 4 bases, leaving 8 bases of the junction unmatched. The CDR3 has 18 amino acids. CDR3 in DNA: TGTGCCAGCAGTGGGATACTAGCGGGGGGAGTATCCTACAATGAGCAGTTCTTC. Amino acids: CASSGILAGGVSYNEQFF.

The chain uses TRBV29-1 and TRBJ2-5; no firm D call. CDR1 is SQVTM, CDR2 ANQGSEA, per germline. V was shortened by 5 bases and J by 5 bases, with 12 bases between the two germline ends. This CDR3 has 12 residues. DNA for the CDR3: TGCAGCGTTTTACTCCAAGCGGAGACCCAGTACTTC. This gives the protein CSVLLQAETQYF.

This chain joins TRBV5-6 and TRBJ2-7; TRBD2 matches 8 bases. The CDR3 totals 15 residues. J lost 4 bases, V lost 2 bases, and 8 bases had no gene match. Germline values: CDR1 SGHDT, CDR2 YYEEEE. The CDR3 sequence: CASSLPGGATYEQYF. In nucleotides, the CDR3 is TGTGCCAGCAGCTTACCCGGGGGGGCCACTTACGAGCAGTACTTC. The complete variable domain, with remaining parts taken from reference TRBV5-6 and TRBJ2-7, reads DAGVTQSPTHLIKTRGQQVTLRCSPKSGHDTVSWYQQALGQGPQFIFQYYEEEERQRGNFPDRFSGHQFPNYSSELNVNALLLGDSALYLCASSLPGGATYEQYFGPGTRLTVT.

The chain joins TRBV2 to TRBJ1-5, with 9 bases aligning to TRBD1. Germline V gives CDR1 SNHLY, CDR2 FYNNEI. The junction had 7 bases not matched to a gene; V was cut back by 6 bases and J by 1 base. The CDR3 has 16 residues. The CDR3 DNA is TGTGCCAGCAGGGGACAGGGTGTATGGAGCAATCAGCCCCAGCATTTT. It translates to CASRGQGVWSNQPQHF.

This sequence joins TRBV28 and TRBJ1-1; 7 positions agree with TRBD1. Germline values: CDR1 MDHEN, CDR2 SYDVKM. This CDR3 is built from 14 residues. V shed 6 bases, J shed 2 bases, and the junction held 6 bases outside the gene matches. The DNA of the CDR3 is TGTGCCAGCAGGGCCGGGACAGTAAACACTGAAGCTTTCTTT. This translates into CASRAGTVNTEAFF.

This chain connects TRBV19 to TRBJ2-7, with D maybe TRBD2 (5 bases). Germline V gives CDR1 LNHDA, CDR2 SQIVND (reference sequence). Trimming took off 3 bases at V and 2 bases at J, with 14 bases between the two ends. CDR3 size: 15 residues. The CDR3 sequence: CASSIGNTSPYEQYF. The DNA of the CDR3 is TGTGCCAGTAGTATCGGGAACACCTCTCCCTACGAGCAGTACTTC.

This clone has just a few counts. CDR3 nucleotide sequence: TGTGCCAGCAGCCAAGTAGGGGGCTCTGGAAACACCATATATTTT. Translated, it gives CASSQVGGSGNTIYF. The chain recombines TRBV3-1 (or the pseudogene TRBV3-2) with TRBJ1-3; possibly TRBD1 for D (6 bases). Germline-derived CDR1 and CDR2 are LGHDT and YNNKEL (reference sequence). This CDR3 has 15 amino acids. Trimming removed 1 base at V and 0 bases at J, with 7 bases between.

V is TRBV9 and J is TRBJ2-1, with 11 nucleotides matching TRBD1. The CDR3 has 15 amino acids. Germline loops: CDR1 SGDLS, CDR2 YYNGEE. Germline trimming cut 2 bases from V and 4 bases from J; bases unmatched to any gene: 2. The CDR3 DNA reads as TGTGCCAGCAGCGTGGGACAGGGGGTTTACAATGAGCAGTTCTTC. It is translated as CASSVGQGVYNEQFF.

The rearrangement joins TRBV5-4 to TRBJ2-1, with D possibly TRBD1 on 5 matching bases. V was trimmed by 8 bases and J by 5 bases, leaving 11 bases between them. The CDR3 length is 12 residues. Germline CDR1 and CDR2: SGHNT and YYREEE (reference sequence). CDR3 DNA: TGTGCCAGTAAGGCCAGGGACAATGAGCAGTTCTTC. As protein: CASKARDNEQFF.

This clone was seen once. The chain has TRBV10-1 and TRBJ1-2, with a possible D match to TRBD1 (6 bases). V was clipped by 2 bases and J by 4 bases, with 17 bases between them. There are 16 residues in the CDR3. Looked up from germline, CDR1 is WNHNN and CDR2 is SYGVQD (reference sequence). The CDR3 protein is CASSEPTRQGIYGYTF. CDR3 coding DNA: TGCGCCAGCAGTGAGCCCACTCGGCAGGGGATCTATGGCTACACCTTC.

The J gene is TRBJ1-5, the V gene TRBV19; TRBD1 matches at 9 bases. Germline CDR1 reads LNHDA; CDR2 reads SQIVND (reference sequence). J gave up 0 bases and V 3 bases, and 9 bases lay outside the gene matches. The CDR3 is 18 amino acids. The chain's CDR3 is CASSIRDRDWNSNQPQHF. The DNA for the CDR3 is TGTGCCAGTAGTATCCGGGACAGGGATTGGAATAGCAATCAGCCCCAGCATTTT.

This rearrangement joins TRBV4-2 to TRBJ2-7; a weak D match, TRBD1 (6 bases). The CDR3 sequence is 16 residues long. Germline V gives CDR1 LGHNA, CDR2 YNFKEQ. Deletions cut 3 bases from V and 4 bases from J, with 19 bases between. This CDR3 is CASSHTIVGAGYEQYF. The DNA for the CDR3 is TGTGCCAGCAGCCACACTATAGTGGGGGCTGGGTACGAGCAGTACTTC.

This clone was observed a handful of times. The J gene is TRBJ1-2, the V gene TRBV27, with D possibly matching TRBD1 (6 bases). From germline, CDR1 is MNHEY and CDR2 SMNVEV (reference sequence). Trimming left V 0 bases short and J 4 bases short, with 21 bases between. The CDR3 is 18 residues long. This CDR3 reads CASSLSFNKRQVGYGYTF. Written as DNA, the CDR3 is TGTGCCAGCAGTTTATCCTTTAATAAAAGACAGGTAGGCTATGGCTACACCTTC.

The J gene is TRBJ2-7, the V gene TRBV5-1, with 11 positions matching TRBD2. Trimming removed 0 bases from V and 5 bases from J; junction bases left unmatched: 4. Germline CDR1 SGHRS, CDR2 YFSETQ. CDR3 length: 15 residues. CDR3 nucleotide sequence: TGCGCCAGCAGCTTGGGGTCTAGCGGGGGGAACGAGCAGTACTTC. Protein: CASSLGSSGGNEQYF.

V is TRBV28 and J is TRBJ1-2; 7 positions agree with TRBD1. V trimming: 8 bases; J trimming: 3 bases; junction bases outside the gene matches: 3. Germline loops: CDR1 MDHEN, CDR2 SYDVKM. The CDR3 sequence is 12 residues long. The CDR3 reads CASATGDYGYTF. The CDR3 nucleotides are TGTGCCAGCGCTACAGGGGACTATGGCTACACCTTC.